This T cell receptor beta chain is drawn from a study of cytomegalovirus exposure and HLA in healthy donors. Study-wide results and limits: Earlier analysis found most TCR beta V segments productive about 87% or about 30% of the time. With further analysis later on, most CMV-associated TCR beta chains appeared HLA-restricted. Later analysis revealed greater clonal expansion in HLA-associated TCR beta chains than in equally common others.

In the case of this clone: The antigen is undetermined.

Everyone who donated was a healthy bone marrow donor. The PCR used 60 Vbeta and 13 Jbeta primers. Data came from immunoSEQ multiplex PCR; TCRdb stores just in-frame clones and leaves some out. The repertoire has around 150,000 clones, around 76% of them found once; the top ten carry about 1.9%. V lost 2 bases to trimming and J lost 4 bases; unmatched junction nucleotides: 3. There are 15 residues in the CDR3. Germline loops: CDR1 SGHAT, CDR2 FQNNGV. The sample taken for sequencing was PBMCs. The sequence was obtained from a female donor in good health and CMV-seronegative. The chain joins TRBV11-2 to TRBJ2-5, with TRBD2 matching over 11 bases. CDR3 nucleotides: TGTGCCAGCAGCTTACTAGCGGGGGGTTCAGAGACCCAGTACTTC. This codes for CASSLLAGGSETQYF.